The clone carrying this TCR beta chain was recorded many times. What it binds is not known. Germline V gene data show CDR1 as MNHEY and CDR2 as SVGAGI. Trimming removed 5 bases at V and 2 bases at J, with 10 bases between. CDR3 length: 13 residues. One entry per CDR3 protein, called by TCRdb with MiXCR from the multiplex PCR reads. The sample includes about 230,000 distinct CDR3 sequences, about 34% of them seen just once. Breast cancer patients provided tissue from their axillary draining lymph nodes. These data are taken from a study of breast tumors, draining lymph nodes, adjacent tissues. The study, taken as a whole, reports: Most tumor T cells seemingly derive from lymph node, then expand in tumor. Tumor T cell lymph node origin was a supported hypothesis, not proven. Compared with lymph nodes, tumors were less diverse; compared with nontumor tissue, more. Compared with basal-like, luminal-like tumors shared significantly more repertoire with nontumor tissue.

The J gene is TRBJ2-7, the V gene TRBV6-5; D gene uncertain. The sample consisted of axillary lymph node tissue. The origin of this receptor is a female donor with breast cancer. Some clones in this sample may be carry-over from other donors' samples. The DNA for the CDR3 is TGTGCCAGCAGTCCGGCGGATGCCTACGAGCAGTACTTC. Encoded protein: CASSPADAYEQYF.